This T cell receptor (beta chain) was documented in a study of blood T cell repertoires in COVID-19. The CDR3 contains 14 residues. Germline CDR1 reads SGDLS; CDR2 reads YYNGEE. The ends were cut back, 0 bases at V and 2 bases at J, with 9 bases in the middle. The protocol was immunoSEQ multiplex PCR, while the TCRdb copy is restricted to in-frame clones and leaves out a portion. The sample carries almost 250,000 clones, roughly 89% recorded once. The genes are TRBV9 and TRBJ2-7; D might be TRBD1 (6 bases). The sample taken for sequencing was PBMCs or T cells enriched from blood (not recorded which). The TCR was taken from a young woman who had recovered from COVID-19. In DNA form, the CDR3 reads TGTGCCAGCAGCGTAGGGACAGCCGCCTACGAGCAGTACTTC. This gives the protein CASSVGTAAYEQYF.